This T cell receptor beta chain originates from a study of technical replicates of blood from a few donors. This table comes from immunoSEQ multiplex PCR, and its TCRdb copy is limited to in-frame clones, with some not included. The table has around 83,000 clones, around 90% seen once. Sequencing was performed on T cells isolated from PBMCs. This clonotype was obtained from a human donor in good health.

As DNA, the CDR3 is TGTGCCAGTAGTATAGATATACTAGGCCCGGAGACCCAGTACTTC. This codes for CASSIDILGPETQYF. The chain carries TRBV19 and TRBJ2-5; a weak D match, TRBD2 (5 bases). The CDR3 length is 15 residues. The V end lost 0 bases, the J end lost 5 bases, and 13 bases lay between the germline ends. Germline CDR1 is LNHDA and CDR2 is SQIVND (reference sequence).